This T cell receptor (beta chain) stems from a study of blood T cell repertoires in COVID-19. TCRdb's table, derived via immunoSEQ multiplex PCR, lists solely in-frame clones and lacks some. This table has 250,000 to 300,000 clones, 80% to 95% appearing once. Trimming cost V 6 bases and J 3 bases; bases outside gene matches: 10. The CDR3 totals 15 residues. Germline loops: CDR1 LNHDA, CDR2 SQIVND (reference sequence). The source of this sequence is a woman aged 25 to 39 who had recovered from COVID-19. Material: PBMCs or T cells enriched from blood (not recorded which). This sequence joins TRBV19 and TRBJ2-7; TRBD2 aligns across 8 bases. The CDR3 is CASSNSAAGVYEQYF. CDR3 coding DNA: TGTGCCAGTAGCAATTCCGCAGCGGGAGTCTACGAGCAGTACTTC.